This T cell receptor (beta chain) was profiled in a study of blood T cells in healthy people across ages. At the level of the study: Using template switching, researchers captured about one barcoded beta molecule for each two T cells.

The germline V gene encodes CDR1 MNHNS and CDR2 SASEGT. V was cut by 6 bases and J by 2 bases, with 8 bases left in between. The CDR3 consists of 12 residues. Per-sample PBMC isolation yielded at least 7 million cells. A word on this clonotype: The antigen remains undetermined.

Study outcomes and limitations: Any changes in expanded clonotypes were possibly confounded, as donor CMV status remained unknown.

Together with a sample-barcoded 5' primer, a J-beta primer mix was included in a second PCR lasting roughly 6 to 12 cycles. TCRdb called the 5' RACE reads again in MiXCR, with one record for every CDR3 protein. The repertoire holds around 500,000 distinct CDR3 sequences, roughly a quarter seen once, with under 4.5% in the top ten. The same data also contributed to another study, on T cells of mothers and their children. As reported in that work: It was found that thymic selection shapes TCR recombination output similarly in related and unrelated pairs.

Sequenced: blood. This receptor was identified in a boy between 2 and 10 years old in good health. This chain uses TRBV6-1 with TRBJ2-7, with D unresolved. This CDR3 reads CASRDVAYEQYF. The CDR3 DNA reads TGTGCCAGCAGGGACGTAGCCTACGAGCAGTACTTC.